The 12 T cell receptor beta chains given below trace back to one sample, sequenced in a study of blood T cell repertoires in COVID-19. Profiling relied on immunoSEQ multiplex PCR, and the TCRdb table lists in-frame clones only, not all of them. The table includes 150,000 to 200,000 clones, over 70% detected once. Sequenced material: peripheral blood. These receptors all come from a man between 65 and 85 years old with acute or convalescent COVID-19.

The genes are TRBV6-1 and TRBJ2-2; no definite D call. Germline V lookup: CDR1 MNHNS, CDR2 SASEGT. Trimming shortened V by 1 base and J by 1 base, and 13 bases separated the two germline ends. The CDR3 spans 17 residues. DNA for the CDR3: TGTGCCAGCAGTGAAGATAGCCGTCTTATGAACACCGGGGAGCTGTTTTTT. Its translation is CASSEDSRLMNTGELFF.

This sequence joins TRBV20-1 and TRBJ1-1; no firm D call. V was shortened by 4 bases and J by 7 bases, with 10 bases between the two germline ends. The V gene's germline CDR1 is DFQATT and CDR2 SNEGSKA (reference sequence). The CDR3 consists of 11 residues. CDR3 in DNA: TGCAGTGCTACACTTGAAGTTGAAGCTTTCTTT. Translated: CSATLEVEAFF.

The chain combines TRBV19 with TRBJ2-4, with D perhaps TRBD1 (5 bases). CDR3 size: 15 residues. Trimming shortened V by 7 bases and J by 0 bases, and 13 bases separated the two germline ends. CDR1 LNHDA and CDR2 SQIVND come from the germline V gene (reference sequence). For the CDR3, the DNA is TGTGCCAGTACCACCCCAGGGTTAGCCAAAAACATTCAGTACTTC. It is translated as CASTTPGLAKNIQYF.

CDR3 region: CASSQGPDRGYGYTF. The CDR3 DNA sequence: TGTGCCAGCAGCCAAGGGCCGGACAGGGGATATGGCTACACCTTC. The rearrangement links TRBV14 to TRBJ1-2; 9 bases match TRBD1. Trimming removed 1 base from V and 5 bases from J; junction bases left unmatched: 5. The CDR3 length is 15 residues. CDR1 SGHDN and CDR2 FVKESK come from the germline V gene.

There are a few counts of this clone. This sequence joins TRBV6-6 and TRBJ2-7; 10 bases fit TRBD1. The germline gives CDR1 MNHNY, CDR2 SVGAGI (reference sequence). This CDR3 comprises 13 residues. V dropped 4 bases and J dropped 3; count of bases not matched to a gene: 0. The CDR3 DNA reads TGTGCCAGCAGTTGGACAGGGGGCTACGAGCAGTACTTC. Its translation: CASSWTGGYEQYF.

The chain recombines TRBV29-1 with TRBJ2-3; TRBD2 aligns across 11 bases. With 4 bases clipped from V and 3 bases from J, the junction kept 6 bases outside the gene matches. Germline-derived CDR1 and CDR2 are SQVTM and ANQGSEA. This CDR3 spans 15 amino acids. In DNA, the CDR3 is TGCAGCGTTGGATTACTAGCGGGAGTTACAGATACGCAGTATTTT. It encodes CSVGLLAGVTDTQYF.

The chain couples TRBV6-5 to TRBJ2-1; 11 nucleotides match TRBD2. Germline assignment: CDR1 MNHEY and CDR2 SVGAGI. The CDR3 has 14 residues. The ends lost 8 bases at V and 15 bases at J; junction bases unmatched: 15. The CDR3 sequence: CASLHLGTSGQGFF. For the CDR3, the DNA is TGTGCCAGCCTCCACCTTGGGACTAGCGGACAAGGGTTCTTC.

CDR3 nucleotides: TGTGCCAGCAGCTTAGCGATTGGAGACACTGAAGCTTTCTTT. Its protein is CASSLAIGDTEAFF. This chain links TRBV7-2 with TRBJ1-1; no clear D. V lost 0 bases, J lost 3 bases, and 8 bases lay in between. This CDR3 is 14 amino acids long. CDR1 is SGHTA and CDR2 is FQGNSA in the germline V gene.

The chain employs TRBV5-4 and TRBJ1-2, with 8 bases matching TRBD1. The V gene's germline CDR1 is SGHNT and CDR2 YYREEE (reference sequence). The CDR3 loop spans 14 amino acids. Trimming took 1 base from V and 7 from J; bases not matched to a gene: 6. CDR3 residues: CASSLQGARLGYTF. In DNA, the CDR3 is TGTGCCAGCAGCTTGCAGGGGGCGCGTCTTGGCTACACCTTC.

The CDR3 nucleotides are TGTGCCAGCTCACCGGTCAGGAACACTGAAGCTTTCTTT. The encoded protein is CASSPVRNTEAFF. V and J are TRBV18 and TRBJ1-1; D ambiguous. V lost 3 bases to trimming and J lost 1 base, with 6 bases between them. The CDR3 spans 13 residues. Germline loops: CDR1 KGHSH, CDR2 LQKENI.

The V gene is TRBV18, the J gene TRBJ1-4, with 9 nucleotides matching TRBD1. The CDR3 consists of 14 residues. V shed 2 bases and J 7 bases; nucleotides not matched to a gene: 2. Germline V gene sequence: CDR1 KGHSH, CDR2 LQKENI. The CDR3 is CASSPVTGGEKLFF. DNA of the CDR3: TGTGCCAGCTCACCAGTGACAGGGGGTGAAAAACTGTTTTTT.

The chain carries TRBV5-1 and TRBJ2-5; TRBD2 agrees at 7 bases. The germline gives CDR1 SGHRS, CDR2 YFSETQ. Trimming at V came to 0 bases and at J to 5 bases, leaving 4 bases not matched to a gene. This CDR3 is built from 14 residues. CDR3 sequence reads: CASSLETSRETQYF. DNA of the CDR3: TGCGCCAGCAGCTTGGAGACTAGCCGGGAGACCCAGTACTTC.